This T cell receptor (beta chain) was captured in a study of OX40 agonist ivuxolimab in advanced cancers. Only in-frame clones appear in the TCRdb table, and some are missing; sequencing was by immunoSEQ multiplex PCR. The table shows 65,000 to 100,000 clones, with about 91% occurring only once. Trimming stripped 6 bases from V and 6 bases from J, with 12 bases between. Per germline, CDR1 DFQATT and CDR2 SNEGSKA (reference sequence). This CDR3 region has 11 residues. This clonotype was obtained from an adult with an advanced solid tumor such as melanoma, head and neck, liver or kidney cancer. Sequenced material: CD4+ or CD8+ T cells sorted from blood, taken in a trial of the OX40 agonist ivuxolimab. V gene TRBV20-1 combines with J gene TRBJ2-7; D perhaps matches TRBD2 (5 bases). CDR3 region: CSATIDFEQYF. The CDR3 DNA is TGCAGTGCGACTATAGATTTCGAGCAGTACTTC.